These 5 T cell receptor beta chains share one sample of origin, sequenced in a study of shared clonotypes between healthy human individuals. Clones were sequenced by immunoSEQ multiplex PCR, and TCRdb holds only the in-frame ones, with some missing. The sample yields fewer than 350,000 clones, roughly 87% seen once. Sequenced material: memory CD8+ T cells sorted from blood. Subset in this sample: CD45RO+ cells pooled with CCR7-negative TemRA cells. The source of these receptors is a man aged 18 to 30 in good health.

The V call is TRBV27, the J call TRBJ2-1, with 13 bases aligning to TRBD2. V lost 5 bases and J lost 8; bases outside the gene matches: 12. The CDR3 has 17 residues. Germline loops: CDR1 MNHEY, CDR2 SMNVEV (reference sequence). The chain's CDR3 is CASSTLSGTSGTHEQFF. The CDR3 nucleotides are TGTGCCAGCAGTACCCTCTCCGGGACTAGCGGGACCCATGAGCAGTTCTTC.

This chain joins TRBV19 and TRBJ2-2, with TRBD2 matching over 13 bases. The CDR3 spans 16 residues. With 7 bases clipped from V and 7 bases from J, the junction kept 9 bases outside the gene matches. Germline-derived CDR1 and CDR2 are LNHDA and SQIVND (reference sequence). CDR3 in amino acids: CASTPGLAGAGGELFF. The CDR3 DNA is TGTGCCAGTACCCCTGGACTAGCGGGAGCTGGCGGGGAGCTGTTTTTT.

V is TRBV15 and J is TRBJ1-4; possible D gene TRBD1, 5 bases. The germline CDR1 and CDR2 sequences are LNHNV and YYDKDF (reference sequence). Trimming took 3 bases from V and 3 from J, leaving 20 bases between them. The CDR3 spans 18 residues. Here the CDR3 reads CATSSSRVYGGANEKLFF. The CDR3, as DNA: TGTGCCACCAGCAGCTCCCGGGTCTACGGAGGGGCTAATGAAAAACTGTTTTTT.

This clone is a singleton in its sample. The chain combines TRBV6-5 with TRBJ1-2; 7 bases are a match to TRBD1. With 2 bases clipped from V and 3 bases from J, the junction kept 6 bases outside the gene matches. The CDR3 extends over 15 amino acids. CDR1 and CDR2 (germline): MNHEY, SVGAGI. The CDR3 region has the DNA TGTGCCAGCAGTTACCTCCTCACAGGGGACTATGGCTACACCTTC. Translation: CASSYLLTGDYGYTF.

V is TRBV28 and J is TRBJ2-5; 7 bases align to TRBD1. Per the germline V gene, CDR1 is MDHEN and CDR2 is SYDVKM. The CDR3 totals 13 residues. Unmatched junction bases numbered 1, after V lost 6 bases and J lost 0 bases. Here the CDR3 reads CASRTGHQETQYF. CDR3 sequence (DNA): TGTGCCAGCAGGACAGGGCACCAAGAGACCCAGTACTTC.